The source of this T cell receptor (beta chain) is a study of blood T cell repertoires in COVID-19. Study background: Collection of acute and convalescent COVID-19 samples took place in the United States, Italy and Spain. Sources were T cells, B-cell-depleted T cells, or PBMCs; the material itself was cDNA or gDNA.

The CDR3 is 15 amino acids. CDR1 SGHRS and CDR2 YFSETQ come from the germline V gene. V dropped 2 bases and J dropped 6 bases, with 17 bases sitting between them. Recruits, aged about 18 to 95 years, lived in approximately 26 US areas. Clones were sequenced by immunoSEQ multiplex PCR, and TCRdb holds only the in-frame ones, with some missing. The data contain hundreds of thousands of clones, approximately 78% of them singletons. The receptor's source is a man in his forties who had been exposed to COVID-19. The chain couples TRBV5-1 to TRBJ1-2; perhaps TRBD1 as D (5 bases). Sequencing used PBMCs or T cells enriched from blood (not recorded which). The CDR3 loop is CASSLGRGAPDGYTF. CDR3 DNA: TGCGCCAGCAGCTTAGGGAGGGGCGCGCCGGATGGCTACACCTTC.